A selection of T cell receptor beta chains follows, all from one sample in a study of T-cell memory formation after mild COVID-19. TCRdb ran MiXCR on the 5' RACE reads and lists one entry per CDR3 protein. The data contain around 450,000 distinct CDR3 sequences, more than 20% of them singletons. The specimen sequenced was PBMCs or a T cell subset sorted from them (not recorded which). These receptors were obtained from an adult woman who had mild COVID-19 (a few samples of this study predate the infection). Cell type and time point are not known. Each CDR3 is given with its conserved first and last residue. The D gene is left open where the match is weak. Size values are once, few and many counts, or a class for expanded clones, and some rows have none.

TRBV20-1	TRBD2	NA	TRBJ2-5	CSAPSGGEIQETQYF	TGCAGTGCTCCTAGCGGGGGGGAAATCCAAGAGACCCAGTACTTC
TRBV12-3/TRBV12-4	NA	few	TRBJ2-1	CASTTGNYYNEQFF	TGTGCCAGCACCACTGGGAATTACTACAATGAGCAGTTCTTC
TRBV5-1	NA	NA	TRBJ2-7	CASSWGAWEYF	TGCGCCAGCAGCTGGGGAGCCTGGGAGTACTTC
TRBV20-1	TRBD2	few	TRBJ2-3	CSARDRGGYTDTQYF	TGCAGTGCTAGAGATCGGGGGGGATACACAGATACGCAGTATTTT
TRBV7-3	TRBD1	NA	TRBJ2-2	CASSLSPGTANPGELFF	TGTGCCAGCAGCTTAAGCCCCGGGACAGCGAATCCCGGGGAGCTGTTTTTT
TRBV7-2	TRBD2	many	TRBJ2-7	CASSLALAGAEQYF	TGTGCCAGCAGCTTAGCATTAGCGGGGGCCGAGCAGTACTTC
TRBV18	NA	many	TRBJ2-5	CASSRAGGETQYF	TGTGCCAGCTCACGTGCAGGCGGAGAGACCCAGTACTTC
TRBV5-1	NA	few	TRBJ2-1	CASRQERWDEQFF	TGCGCCAGCAGGCAGGAGCGGTGGGATGAGCAGTTCTTC
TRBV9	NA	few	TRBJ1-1	CASSVGSGTTEAFF	TGTGCCAGCAGCGTAGGGTCGGGGACCACTGAAGCTTTCTTT
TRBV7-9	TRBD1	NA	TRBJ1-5	CASAGGAGQPQHF	TGTGCCAGCGCAGGGGGCGCTGGTCAGCCCCAGCATTTT
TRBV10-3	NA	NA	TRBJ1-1	CAIRGEGLTEAFF	TGTGCCATCAGAGGGGAAGGTCTCACTGAAGCTTTCTTT
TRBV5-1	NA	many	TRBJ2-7	CASSLGRLYEQYF	TGTGCCAGCAGCTTAGGACGGCTCTACGAGCAGTACTTC
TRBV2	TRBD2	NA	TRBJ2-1	CASSGGLARNEQFF	TGTGCCAGCAGTGGGGGACTAGCGAGGAATGAGCAGTTCTTC
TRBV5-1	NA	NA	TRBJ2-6	CASSQRGASPGANVLTF	TGCGCCAGCTCCCAGAGAGGTGCATCCCCTGGGGCCAACGTCCTGACTTTC
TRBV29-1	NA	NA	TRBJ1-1	CSVAELQGIRIGTEAFF	TGCAGCGTTGCCGAGCTACAGGGAATCCGGATAGGTACTGAAGCTTTCTTT
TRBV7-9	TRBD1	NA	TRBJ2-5	CASSLVTGGSGETQYF	TGTGCCAGCAGCTTAGTGACAGGGGGGTCGGGAGAGACCCAGTACTTC
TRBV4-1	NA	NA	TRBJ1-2	CASSQGLQGRDYGYTF	TGCGCCAGCAGCCAAGGGCTCCAGGGGCGGGACTATGGCTACACCTTC
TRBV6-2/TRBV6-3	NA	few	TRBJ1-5	CASTLQGLSNQPQHF	TGTGCCAGCACTCTACAGGGACTTAGCAATCAGCCCCAGCATTTT
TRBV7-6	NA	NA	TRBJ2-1	CASSLIGTGQFF	TGTGCCAGCAGCTTAATCGGAACGGGGCAGTTCTTC
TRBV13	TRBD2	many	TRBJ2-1	CASSPRTSGNEQFF	TGTGCCAGCAGCCCTCGGACTAGCGGGAATGAGCAGTTCTTC
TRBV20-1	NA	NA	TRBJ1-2	CSAGSGGRNYGYTF	TGCAGTGCGGGTTCTGGTGGAAGGAACTATGGCTACACCTTC
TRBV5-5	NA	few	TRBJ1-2	CASSPTGALWREDYGYTF	TGTGCCAGCAGCCCCACGGGAGCGCTCTGGCGGGAGGACTATGGCTACACCTTC
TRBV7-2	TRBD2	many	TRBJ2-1	CASTPTSLSYNEQFF	TGTGCCAGCACCCCGACTAGCCTCTCCTACAATGAGCAGTTCTTC
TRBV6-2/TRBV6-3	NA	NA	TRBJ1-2	CASSYSGQDYGYTF	TGTGCCAGCAGTTACTCCGGACAAGACTATGGCTACACCTTC
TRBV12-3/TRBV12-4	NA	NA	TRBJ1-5	CASSFGGDQSNQPQHF	TGTGCCAGCAGTTTTGGGGGAGACCAAAGCAATCAGCCCCAGCATTTT
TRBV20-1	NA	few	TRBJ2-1	CSGGHRTSYEQFF	TGCAGTGGGGGGCACAGGACAAGCTATGAGCAGTTCTTC
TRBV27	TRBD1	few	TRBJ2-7	CASSGWDRGKGEQYF	TGTGCCAGCAGTGGTTGGGACAGGGGAAAGGGGGAGCAGTACTTC
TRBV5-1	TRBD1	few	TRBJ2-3	CASSPPLGQGLDTQYF	TGCGCCAGCAGCCCTCCGTTGGGACAGGGGTTAGATACGCAGTATTTT
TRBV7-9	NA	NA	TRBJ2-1	CASSLPGHEQFF	TGTGCCAGCAGCTTACCGGGACATGAGCAGTTCTTC
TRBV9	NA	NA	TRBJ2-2	CASSVPTGGGYTGELFF	TGTGCCAGCAGCGTACCCACGGGGGGCGGATACACCGGGGAGCTGTTTTTT
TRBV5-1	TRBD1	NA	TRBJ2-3	CASSDMTGSTDTQYF	TGCGCCAGCAGCGATATGACAGGGAGCACAGATACGCAGTATTTT
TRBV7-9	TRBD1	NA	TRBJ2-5	CASSSLDRAETQYF	TGTGCCAGCAGCTCTCTTGACAGGGCAGAGACCCAGTACTTC
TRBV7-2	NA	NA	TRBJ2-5	CASSLDGPGETQYF	TGTGCCAGCAGCTTAGACGGGCCGGGAGAGACCCAGTACTTC
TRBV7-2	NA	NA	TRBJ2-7	CASSTDKVRQYF	TGTGCCAGCAGCACGGACAAGGTTCGGCAGTACTTC
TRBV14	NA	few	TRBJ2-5	CASSHKHETQYF	TGTGCCAGCAGCCACAAACACGAGACCCAGTACTTC
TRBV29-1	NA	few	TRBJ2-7	CSVEGSYEQYF	TGCAGCGTCGAAGGTTCCTACGAGCAGTACTTC
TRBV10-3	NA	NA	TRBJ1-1	CAITAGTSNTEAFF	TGTGCCATCACCGCCGGGACATCGAACACTGAAGCTTTCTTT
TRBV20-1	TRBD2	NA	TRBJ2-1	CSATVASGRTEANEQFF	TGCAGTGCTACGGTGGCTAGCGGGAGGACAGAGGCCAATGAGCAGTTCTTC
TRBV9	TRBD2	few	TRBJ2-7	CASSEAGGPDEQYF	TGTGCCAGCAGCGAAGCGGGAGGGCCGGACGAGCAGTACTTC
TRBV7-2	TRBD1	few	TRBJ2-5	CASSLVAGGGETQYF	TGTGCCAGCAGCTTAGTTGCAGGGGGCGGGGAGACCCAGTACTTC
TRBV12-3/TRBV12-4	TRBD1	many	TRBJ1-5	CASSMGQAVNQPQHF	TGTGCCAGCAGTATGGGACAGGCAGTCAATCAGCCCCAGCATTTT
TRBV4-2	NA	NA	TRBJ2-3	CASSQDTGRDTQYF	TGTGCCAGCAGCCAAGATACGGGAAGAGATACGCAGTATTTT